A selection of T cell receptor beta chains follows, all from one sample in a study of T cells in Graves' hyperthyroidism and ophthalmopathy. A single record per CDR3 protein comes from TCRdb applying MiXCR to the multiplex PCR reads. In the table there are some 500,000 distinct CDR3 sequences, about 15% of which are singletons. Sample: blood. The origin of the receptors is a woman under 30 with Graves' hyperthyroidism. The CDR3 runs from the conserved cysteine through the conserved F or W. Fields, in order: CDR3 length, clone size, V gene, J gene, D gene, CDR3 DNA, CDR3 protein. D genes are given only for firm matches. The size entry is marked missing in some rows and otherwise reads once, few, many or a size class.

>15|many|TRBV12-5|TRBJ2-7|NA
TGTGCTAGTGGTTTGCCCAGGGTGGATGGCGACGAGCAGTACTTC
CASGLPRVDGDEQYF
>15|many|TRBV7-3|TRBJ2-1|TRBD2
TGTGCCAGCAGCGTAGCGGGAGGGCCCCACAATGAGCAGTTCTTC
CASSVAGGPHNEQFF
>13|NA|TRBV7-3|TRBJ2-1|NA
TGTGCCAGCAGCAAAGAAACCTACAATGAGCAGTTCTTC
CASSKETYNEQFF
>14|many|TRBV5-4|TRBJ1-2|NA
TGTGCCAGCAGCCTCGATCATTACAGGGATGGCTACACCTTC
CASSLDHYRDGYTF
>16|NA|TRBV5-4|TRBJ1-1|NA
TGTGCCAGCAGCTCCGGGGGTGACAGGTATAACACTGAAGCTTTCTTT
CASSSGGDRYNTEAFF
>15|many|TRBV2|TRBJ2-3|NA
TGTGCCAGTAAGGAAGGTGGGGATAGCACAGATACGCAGTATTTT
CASKEGGDSTDTQYF
>17|many|TRBV19|TRBJ2-5|TRBD1
TGTGCCAGTAAGGATTTCCTGGACAGGGGGATGTCGGAGACCCAGTACTTC
CASKDFLDRGMSETQYF
>13|many|TRBV20-1|TRBJ1-1|NA
TGCAGTGCCAGGACACCTATCCACACTGAAGCTTTCTTT
CSARTPIHTEAFF
>15|few|TRBV7-2|TRBJ1-2|NA
TGTGCCAGCAGCTCTTATCGGGCAGGGGAGCTTGGCTACACCTTC
CASSSYRAGELGYTF
>14|many|TRBV7-3|TRBJ2-5|NA
TGTGCCAGCAGCCTACCGGGACGCCAAGAGACCCAGTACTTC
CASSLPGRQETQYF
>16|many|TRBV5-1|TRBJ1-5|NA
TGCGCCAGCAGCTGCATTCAGGAGGGTAGCAATCAGCCCCAGCATTTT
CASSCIQEGSNQPQHF
>14|many|TRBV7-2|TRBJ2-1|TRBD2
TGTGCCAGCAGCGGACTAGCGGGATCGATTGAGCAGTTCTTC
CASSGLAGSIEQFF
>13|many|TRBV19|TRBJ2-1|NA
TGTGCCAGTAGTATTCGGACCCCCGGTGAGCAGTTCTTC
CASSIRTPGEQFF
>16|few|TRBV12-3/TRBV12-4|TRBJ2-2|TRBD1
TGTGCCAGCAGTACTCTCAGGACAGGGGGGGACGGGGAGCTGTTTTTT
CASSTLRTGGDGELFF
>14|NA|TRBV7-8|TRBJ2-7|NA
TGTGCCAGCAGCCAGAGACAGGTTTCCTACGAGCAGTACTTC
CASSQRQVSYEQYF
>14|many|TRBV12-3/TRBV12-4|TRBJ2-1|NA
TGTGCCAGCACAAGCAGAACTTCCTACAATGAGCAGTTCTTC
CASTSRTSYNEQFF
>12|many|TRBV6-1|TRBJ2-7|NA
TGTGCCAGCAGTGGCAGGGGCTACGAGCAGTACTTC
CASSGRGYEQYF
>17|many|TRBV4-1|TRBJ2-1|NA
TGCGCCAGCAGCCGAAGGGACGGGACTGCCGTTCAATGTCCCCAGTTCTTC
CASSRRDGTAVQCPQFF
>13|many|TRBV24-1|TRBJ1-5|NA
TGTGCCACCAGTGCGGGTGTGTACCAGCCCCAGCATTTT
CATSAGVYQPQHF
>15|NA|TRBV20-1|TRBJ2-3|NA
TGCAGTGCTAGAGACGGCGCAGGGTCCTTGGATACGCAGTATTTT
CSARDGAGSLDTQYF
>14|many|TRBV29-1|TRBJ2-3|TRBD1
TGCAGCGTAAATAACAGGGGCGGCACAGATACGCAGTATTTT
CSVNNRGGTDTQYF
>15|many|TRBV3-1|TRBJ2-5|TRBD1
TGTGCCAGCAGCCAAGGGGACAGGCAACAAGAGACCCAGTACTTC
CASSQGDRQQETQYF
>12|NA|TRBV30|TRBJ1-5|NA
TGTGCCTGGAGGGGAAACAATCAGCCCCAGCATTTT
CAWRGNNQPQHF
>18|NA|TRBV6-6|TRBJ1-3|TRBD1
TGTGCCAGCAGTTACGCCTATCCGGGACAGGGAAGCGGAAACACCATATATTTT
CASSYAYPGQGSGNTIYF
>16|many|TRBV2|TRBJ2-7|TRBD1
TGTGCCAGCACTTCCCTACGTACAGGGGACTCCTACGAGCAGTACTTC
CASTSLRTGDSYEQYF
>14|many|TRBV11-3|TRBJ2-2|NA
TGTGCCAGCAGCCCGGGAGAGGGGACCGGGGAGCTGTTTTTT
CASSPGEGTGELFF
>14|few|TRBV7-2|TRBJ1-3|NA
TGTGCCAGCAGTGAGGGTTGGGCTGGAAACACCATATATTTT
CASSEGWAGNTIYF
>14|few|TRBV10-3|TRBJ2-1|NA
TGTGCCATCAGAGCAAGCCGGGACTACAATGAGCAGTTCTTC
CAIRASRDYNEQFF
>15|many|TRBV27|TRBJ2-1|NA
TGTGCCAGCAGTCTCCTCGGGGTCTCCTACAATGAGCAGTTCTTC
CASSLLGVSYNEQFF
>14|many|TRBV24-1|TRBJ1-2|NA
TGTGCCACCAGTGACTCCAGGGCCGCCTATGGCTACACCTTC
CATSDSRAAYGYTF
>14|many|TRBV6-1|TRBJ2-7|TRBD1
TGTGCCAGCAGCCCGGGACAGGGTCGGTACGAGCAGTACTTC
CASSPGQGRYEQYF
>15|many|TRBV20-1|TRBJ2-3|NA
TGCAGTGCTAGATTCCTGGACTTCGCCGCAGATACGCAGTATTTT
CSARFLDFAADTQYF
>13|few|TRBV4-2|TRBJ1-6|NA
TGTGCCAGCAGCCAAGAGGGGCAGACACCCCTCCACTTT
CASSQEGQTPLHF
>14|many|TRBV5-1|TRBJ1-6|NA
TGCGCCAGCAGCTTGGGCCAGGGTGTTTCACCCCTCCACTTT
CASSLGQGVSPLHF
>13|few|TRBV20-1|TRBJ2-2|NA
TGCAGTGCTAGACCTTTGAACACCGGGGAGCTGTTTTTT
CSARPLNTGELFF
>17|many|TRBV3-1|TRBJ2-1|TRBD2
TGTGCCAGCACCCTGAAGGGGGGACTAGCGGGAGACGATGAGCAGTTCTTC
CASTLKGGLAGDDEQFF
>16|few|TRBV20-1|TRBJ2-3|TRBD2
TGCAGTGCCAGACATTCCGGGACTAGGAGGCCAGATACGCAGTATTTT
CSARHSGTRRPDTQYF